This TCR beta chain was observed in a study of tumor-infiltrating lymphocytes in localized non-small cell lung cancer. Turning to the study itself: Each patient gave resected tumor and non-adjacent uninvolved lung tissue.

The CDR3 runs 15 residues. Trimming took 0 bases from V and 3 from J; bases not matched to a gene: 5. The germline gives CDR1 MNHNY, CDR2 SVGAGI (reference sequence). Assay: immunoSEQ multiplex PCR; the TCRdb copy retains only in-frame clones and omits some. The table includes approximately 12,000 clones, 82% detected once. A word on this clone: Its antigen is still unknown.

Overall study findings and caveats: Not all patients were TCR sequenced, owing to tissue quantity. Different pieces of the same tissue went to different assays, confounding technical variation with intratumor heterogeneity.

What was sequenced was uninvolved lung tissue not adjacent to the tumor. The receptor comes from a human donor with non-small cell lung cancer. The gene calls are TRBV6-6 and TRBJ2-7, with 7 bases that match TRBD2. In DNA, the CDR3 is TGTGCCAGCAGTTACTCGGGGAGGGTTAGCTACGAGCAGTACTTC. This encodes CASSYSGRVSYEQYF.